This is a list of T cell receptor beta chains from one sample in a study of regulatory T cells in long-lasting Graves disease. TCRdb re-called the multiplex PCR reads with MiXCR, one entry per CDR3 protein. The data contain roughly 450,000 distinct CDR3 sequences, approximately 23% of them singletons. The sample here was peripheral blood mononuclear cells (PBMCs), taken when the disease was refractory, from a patient treated with antithyroid drugs. These receptors originate from a female donor with Graves disease. The conserved cysteine and the conserved F or W are not part of the CDR3 here. The order of the fields is V gene, J gene, CDR3 protein.

>TRBV11-2|TRBJ2-7
ASTIRDSSPSEQY
>TRBV6-1|TRBJ2-4
ASRGLAALQRDKNIQY
>TRBV5-1|TRBJ1-5
ASSTGQTNQPQH
>TRBV30|TRBJ2-7
AWRKGGARGSYEQY
>TRBV6-9|TRBJ1-2
ASSYEGLYGYT
>TRBV6-1|TRBJ1-1
ASSDGPNTEAF
>TRBV20-1|TRBJ1-3
SARRDLRGNTIY
>TRBV29-1|TRBJ2-2
SVLRTGVSTGELF
>TRBV10-3|TRBJ2-7
AISAVTSGAYEQY
>TRBV18|TRBJ1-4
ASSATVATNEKLF
>TRBV5-5|TRBJ2-7
ASSLEAGTAYEQY
>TRBV4-3|TRBJ1-5
ASSPDRGLNQPQH
>TRBV11-3|TRBJ2-5
ASSIGLAGLQETQY
>TRBV7-9|TRBJ1-1
ASSLVKGGNTEAF
>TRBV6-1|TRBJ1-6
ASRDGGENSPLH
>TRBV15|TRBJ2-7
ATSPGGNSYEQY
>TRBV3-1|TRBJ1-2
ASSQDWGGRNGYT
>TRBV11-1|TRBJ1-1
ASSPPPEAF
>TRBV6-1|TRBJ2-7
ASSEEELPTYEQY
>TRBV11-2|TRBJ1-1
ASSLWTGQGGTEAF
>TRBV11-2|TRBJ2-5
ASSFGESETQY
>TRBV28|TRBJ2-7
ASSLPGHLDEQY
>TRBV7-2|TRBJ1-3
ASSSEGSSGNTIY